One sample yielded the 9 T cell receptor beta chains listed below, sequenced in a study of human T cells and chemical hapten exposure. The sample's time point: pre-sensitization, week 0. The sample's treatment: therapeutic diphenylcyclopropenone sensitization with weekly scalp DPC. Using its own MiXCR run on the RACE reads, TCRdb lists one record per CDR3 protein. The sample has some 84,000 distinct CDR3 sequences; 7.5% to 9.5% are singletons. Here the sequenced sample was whole blood, taken in connection with sensitization to the hapten diphenylcyclopropenone (DPC). These receptors came from a man aged 40-49 years with alopecia areata. Some clones in this sample may be carry-over from other donors' samples.

This clonotype has only a few counts. The genes are TRBV10-1 and TRBJ2-5; TRBD1 matches at 8 bases. CDR3 length: 15 residues. Germline CDR1 and CDR2: WNHNN and SYGVQD (reference sequence). V shed 6 bases, J shed 4 bases, and the junction held 10 bases outside the gene matches. CDR3 amino acids: CASRDPGQEGETQYF. The CDR3 DNA sequence: TGCGCCAGCAGAGACCCGGGACAGGAAGGAGAGACCCAGTACTTC.

This clonotype was counted at least ten times. The rearrangement links TRBV6-5 to TRBJ2-7; 7 bases are a match to TRBD1. V trimming: 2 bases; J trimming: 2 bases; junction bases outside the gene matches: 18. CDR3 length equals 19 residues. Germline V gene lookup returns CDR1 MNHEY and CDR2 SVGAGI. Here the CDR3 DNA reads TGTGCCAGCAGTTACCGGATGCAGAGGCAGGGGGAGTCGGCCTACGAGCAGTACTTC. Translated, it gives CASSYRMQRQGESAYEQYF.

At least ten counts were recorded for this clonotype. This sequence joins TRBV25-1 and TRBJ1-2; no firm D call. Germline CDR1 reads MGHDK; CDR2 reads SYGVNS. V was cut by 7 bases and J by 3 bases, with 12 bases left in between. The CDR3 consists of 13 residues. CDR3 loop: CASTANSYYGYTF. In nucleotides, the CDR3 is TGTGCCAGCACCGCCAACAGCTACTATGGCTACACCTTC.

The chain couples TRBV30 to TRBJ1-6; D gene uncertain. There are 16 residues in the CDR3. Looked up from germline, CDR1 is GTSNPN and CDR2 is SVGIG (reference sequence). V was cut by 1 base and J by 3 bases, with 13 bases left in between. DNA for the CDR3: TGTGCCTGGAGTGGACTGAGATTAGACTATAATTCACCCCTCCACTTT. The encoded protein is CAWSGLRLDYNSPLHF.

There are many counts of this clonotype. This chain uses TRBV18 with TRBJ2-7; TRBD1 matches 11 bases. Germline V gene sequence: CDR1 KGHSH, CDR2 LQKENI. Germline trimming cut 0 bases from V and 4 bases from J; bases unmatched to any gene: 5. This CDR3 contains 16 residues. CDR3 amino acids: CASSPPRTGGAYEQYF. CDR3 sequence (DNA): TGTGCCAGCTCACCACCGAGGACAGGGGGCGCATACGAGCAGTACTTC.

This sequence joins TRBV7-9 and TRBJ1-2; TRBD1 matches at 8 bases. From germline, CDR1 is SEHNR and CDR2 FQNEAQ (reference sequence). This CDR3 has 15 residues. The J segment lost 3 bases and the V segment lost 4 bases, leaving 7 bases of the junction unmatched. The CDR3 DNA reads as TGTGCCAGCAGCTCCGGACAGGGAAGGTACTATGGCTACACCTTC. It codes for CASSSGQGRYYGYTF.

There are a few counts of this clonotype. The chain employs TRBV5-1 and TRBJ2-2; tentative D call: TRBD1 (6 bases). Germline CDR1 SGHRS, CDR2 YFSETQ. V lost 1 base, J lost 5 bases, and 12 bases lay in between. The CDR3 is 15 residues long. The CDR3 protein is CASSLPGGATGELFF. CDR3 sequence (DNA): TGCGCCAGCAGCTTGCCTGGGGGCGCTACCGGGGAGCTGTTTTTT.

This clonotype has just a few counts. V usage is TRBV20-1 and J usage is TRBJ2-3, with 15 bases aligning to TRBD2. Looked up from germline, CDR1 is DFQATT and CDR2 is SNEGSKA (reference sequence). V shed 7 bases and J 0 bases; nucleotides not matched to a gene: 2. There are 15 residues in the CDR3. The CDR3 bases are TGCAGTGGCGGACTAGCGGGAGGGAGCACAGATACGCAGTATTTT. Translating it yields CSGGLAGGSTDTQYF.

This clonotype showed up many times. This rearrangement joins TRBV12-3 or TRBV12-4 to TRBJ1-2, with D perhaps matching TRBD1 (5 bases). CDR3 length: 15 amino acids. The ends were cut back, 2 bases at V and 7 bases at J, with 17 bases in the middle. In nucleotides, the CDR3 is TGTGCCAGCAGTTTATTGGGGGTAGGGGTTGGTGGCTACACCTTC. It codes for CASSLLGVGVGGYTF.